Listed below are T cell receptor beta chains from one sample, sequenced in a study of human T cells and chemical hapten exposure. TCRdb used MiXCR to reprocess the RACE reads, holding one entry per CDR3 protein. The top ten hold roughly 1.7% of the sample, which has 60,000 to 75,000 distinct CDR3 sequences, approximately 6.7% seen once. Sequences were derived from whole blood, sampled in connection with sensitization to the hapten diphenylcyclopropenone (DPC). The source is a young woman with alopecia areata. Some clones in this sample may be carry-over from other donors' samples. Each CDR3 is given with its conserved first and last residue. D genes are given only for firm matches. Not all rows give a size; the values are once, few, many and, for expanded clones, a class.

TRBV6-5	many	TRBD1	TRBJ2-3	TGTGCCAGCAGTTACGGGACAGGGTTTTATGCAGATACGCAGTATTTT	CASSYGTGFYADTQYF
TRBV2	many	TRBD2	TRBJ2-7	TGTGCCAGCACCGACCTAGCGGGGGCCACCTACGAGCAGTACTTC	CASTDLAGATYEQYF
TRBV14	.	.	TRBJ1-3	TGTGCCAGCAGCCAAGTCTGGGGGAGCGGGCCTGGAAACACCATATATTTT	CASSQVWGSGPGNTIYF
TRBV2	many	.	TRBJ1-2	TGTGCCAGCAGGGAAGGAAGTTACGGCTACACCTTC	CASREGSYGYTF
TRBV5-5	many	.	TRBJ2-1	TGTGCCAGCAGCCATCAGGGTTCGCTGAGGAATGAGCAGTTCTTC	CASSHQGSLRNEQFF
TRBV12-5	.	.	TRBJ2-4	TGTGCTAGTGGACCCCGCTTTGACATTCAGTACTTC	CASGPRFDIQYF
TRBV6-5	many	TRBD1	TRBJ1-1	TGTGCCAGCACCAGATGGACAGGGGGGGACACTGAAGCTTTCTTT	CASTRWTGGDTEAFF
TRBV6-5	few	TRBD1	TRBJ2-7	TGTGCCAGCAGGAGGACAGGGAGTTCCTACGAGCAGTACTTC	CASRRTGSSYEQYF
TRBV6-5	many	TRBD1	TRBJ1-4	TGTGCCAGCAGTTTATTTTTCCAGGGGGCTGAAAAACTGTTTTTT	CASSLFFQGAEKLFF
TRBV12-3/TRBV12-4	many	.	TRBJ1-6	TGTGCCAGCAGTCTGCAGGCTTATGATTCACCCCTCCACTTT	CASSLQAYDSPLHF
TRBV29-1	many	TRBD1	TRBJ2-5	TGCAGCGTTGTGGCAGGGGGCTCGGAAATACAAGAGACCCAGTACTTC	CSVVAGGSEIQETQYF